One and the same sample provided the 23 T cell receptor beta chains below, sequenced in a study of beta chain features in type 1 diabetes (dated by TCRdb to between 2018 and 2020). What the authors observed across the whole study: Type 1 diabetes patients showed a moderate but significant shortening of TCRB CDR3 length in all four CD4+ subsets.

No antigens are known for them. The library relied on the immunoSEQ multiplex PCR assay. All of the isolated RNA was reverse transcribed with the High Capacity cDNA Reverse Transcription Kit, so expressed TCRB transcripts were sequenced. TCRdb took over this immuneACCESS table, retaining in-frame rearrangements with V and J assigned. Such tables are incomplete; in checked studies, under half of the missing clones stem from an unresolved V gene, and the remainder is unexplained. In this sample the table shows about 150,000 clones, about 13% of which occur a single time. Roughly 1.4% of the sample lies in the top ten. The sample was central memory CD4+ T cells from blood. These receptors all stem from a man younger than 35 with type 1 diabetes.

This rearrangement joins TRBV7-8 to TRBJ2-5; TRBD1 aligns across 7 bases. With 1 base clipped from V and 4 bases from J, the junction kept 12 bases outside the gene matches. The V gene's germline CDR1 is SGHVS and CDR2 FQNEAQ. The CDR3 length is 17 residues. The CDR3 region is CASSLGIQGLDGETQYF. Here the CDR3 DNA reads TGTGCCAGCAGCTTAGGAATACAGGGGCTGGACGGAGAGACCCAGTACTTC.

V gene TRBV25-1 combines with J gene TRBJ2-7, with TRBD2 matching over 8 bases. Germline CDR1 MGHDK, CDR2 SYGVNS. CDR3 length: 15 amino acids. V was clipped by 3 bases and J by 3 bases; unmatched bases: 7. CDR3 nucleotides: TGTGCCAGCAGTGAGGGCGGGGGGCCCTTCTACGAGCAGTACTTC. The encoded protein is CASSEGGGPFYEQYF.

The J gene is TRBJ2-2, the V gene TRBV5-4, with 7 bases identical to TRBD1. Germline lookup yields CDR1 SGHNT and CDR2 YYREEE (reference sequence). V was pared by 2 bases and J by 3 bases, with 4 bases of the junction left unmatched. The CDR3 has 15 amino acids. The CDR3 DNA reads as TGTGCCAGCAGCTTTGACAGGGCTCACACCGGGGAGCTGTTTTTT. This sequence encodes CASSFDRAHTGELFF.

This clone has a handful of counts. The chain recombines TRBV9 with TRBJ2-5; TRBD1 agrees at 12 bases. V shed 7 bases, J shed 4 bases, and the junction held 2 bases outside the gene matches. CDR1 and CDR2 from the germline V gene are SGDLS and YYNGEE. This CDR3 region has 13 residues. The CDR3, as DNA: TGTGCCAGCGGGACAGGGGGCGTAGAGACCCAGTACTTC. Translating gives CASGTGGVETQYF.

Many counts were recorded for this clone. The J gene is TRBJ2-1, the V gene TRBV4-1, with TRBD2 identical over 9 bases. This CDR3 has 16 amino acids. After removal of 1 base from V and 7 bases from J, the junction contained 8 bases not matched to a gene. CDR1 MGHRA and CDR2 YSYEKL come from the germline V gene. The CDR3 sequence is CASSQVELAGRNEQFF. CDR3 nucleotides: TGCGCCAGCAGCCAAGTTGAGCTAGCGGGGCGTAATGAGCAGTTCTTC.

This clone was counted between two and nine times. The chain couples TRBV5-1 to TRBJ1-1; possible D gene TRBD1, 6 bases. CDR1 is SGHRS and CDR2 is YFSETQ in the germline V gene. Trimming left V 5 bases short and J 0 bases short, with 8 bases between. The CDR3 runs 13 residues. Here the CDR3 DNA reads TGCGCCAGCAGTACAGGGATGAACACTGAAGCTTTCTTT. Translation gives CASSTGMNTEAFF.

This chain links TRBV7-9 with TRBJ2-6; tentatively, D is TRBD1 (6 bases). Germline V lookup: CDR1 SEHNR, CDR2 FQNEAQ (reference sequence). This CDR3 spans 15 amino acids. Between the trimmed V and J ends, which lost 6 bases and 0 bases, there was a span of 9 bases. CDR3 protein: CASRTGISGANVLTF. The CDR3 nucleotides read TGTGCCAGCAGAACAGGGATCTCTGGGGCCAACGTCCTGACTTTC.

The CDR3 nucleotides are TGTGCCAGCAGCCCAACCGGGACAGGAGGCCAAGATACGCAGTATTTT. It encodes CASSPTGTGGQDTQYF. The V call is TRBV5-6, the J call TRBJ2-3; 8 positions match TRBD1. This CDR3 has 16 residues. With 4 bases clipped from V and 5 bases from J, the junction kept 12 bases outside the gene matches. Looked up from germline, CDR1 is SGHDT and CDR2 is YYEEEE.

The rearrangement links TRBV18 to TRBJ2-5; D is undetermined. Trimming took 0 bases from V and 6 from J, leaving 11 bases between them. Germline values: CDR1 KGHSH, CDR2 LQKENI. The CDR3 consists of 14 residues. The CDR3 protein is CASSPPGNRQTQYF. DNA of the CDR3: TGTGCCAGCTCACCACCGGGAAATCGGCAGACCCAGTACTTC.

The CDR3 sequence: CASSPQEPNQPQHF. The CDR3 nucleotides are TGTGCCAGCAGTCCACAGGAACCCAATCAGCCCCAGCATTTT. The gene calls are TRBV28 and TRBJ1-5, with a tentative D call TRBD1 (5 bases). From germline, CDR1 is MDHEN and CDR2 SYDVKM. The CDR3 consists of 14 residues. V was shortened by 5 bases and J by 3 bases, with 11 bases between the two germline ends.

This clone appeared a few times. The chain joins TRBV28 to TRBJ1-5; D possibly corresponds to TRBD1 (5 bases). Germline V gives CDR1 MDHEN, CDR2 SYDVKM. V lost 10 bases to trimming and J lost 6 bases, with 19 bases between them. CDR3 length: 14 residues. The CDR3 nucleotides read TGTGCCACCATGACAGACAGCCTGGGTCAGCCCCAGCATTTT. Translated, it gives CATMTDSLGQPQHF.

This clone was detected only a few times. The chain carries TRBV27 and TRBJ1-6; possibly TRBD1 for D (6 bases). CDR3 size: 13 residues. The germline V and J ends were trimmed by 2 bases and 7 bases, with 6 bases remaining between them. Per germline, CDR1 MNHEY and CDR2 SMNVEV (reference sequence). In nucleotides, the CDR3 is TGTGCCAGCAGTTTACAGGGGAATTCACCCCTCCACTTT. Its protein product is CASSLQGNSPLHF.

This clone has ten or more counts. The genes are TRBV11-2 and TRBJ2-5; no firm D call. CDR1 and CDR2 (germline): SGHAT, FQNNGV. This CDR3 has 12 amino acids. V lost 7 bases, J lost 4 bases, and 10 bases lay in between. CDR3 nucleotides: TGTGCCAGCAATTCGGTTGGAGAGACCCAGTACTTC. Translating it yields CASNSVGETQYF.

This chain uses TRBV28 with TRBJ2-1; D remains ambiguous. Trimming removed 2 bases from V and 7 bases from J, with 9 bases in between. CDR3 length: 13 amino acids. Looked up from germline, CDR1 is MDHEN and CDR2 is SYDVKM. For the CDR3, the DNA is TGTGCCAGCAGTTTAACGGTCCTTAATGAGCAGTTCTTC. Translation gives CASSLTVLNEQFF.

The rearrangement joins TRBV4-1 to TRBJ2-1; D might be TRBD1 or TRBD2, each matching 5 bases. CDR1 is MGHRA, CDR2 YSYEKL, per germline. V lost 4 bases to trimming and J lost 0 bases, with 13 bases between them. The CDR3 extends over 16 amino acids. CDR3 DNA: TGCGCCAGCAGCCGGACGGGACCTTTCTCCTACAATGAGCAGTTCTTC. Translated: CASSRTGPFSYNEQFF.

This chain uses TRBV29-1 with TRBJ1-1; 8 bases map to TRBD1. V was pared by 2 bases and J by 1 base, with 6 bases of the junction left unmatched. This CDR3 comprises 15 residues. The germline gives CDR1 SQVTM, CDR2 ANQGSEA. Written as DNA, the CDR3 is TGCAGCGTTGAAAATGGTACAGGGGGGAACACTGAAGCTTTCTTT. As protein: CSVENGTGGNTEAFF.

This clone appeared a few times. This chain links TRBV30 with TRBJ1-1, with no clear D. The V end was cut by 2 bases, the J end by 0 bases, with 4 bases between. The V gene's germline CDR1 is GTSNPN and CDR2 SVGIG (reference sequence). CDR3 length equals 12 residues. CDR3 region: CAWSLVNTEAFF. The CDR3 DNA follows: TGTGCCTGGAGTTTAGTGAACACTGAAGCTTTCTTT.

This clone was detected a few times. This sequence joins TRBV5-5 and TRBJ2-6; D not certain. The V gene lost 2 bases and the J gene lost 1 base, with 7 bases spanning the gap. Germline V gives CDR1 SGHKS, CDR2 YYEKEE (reference sequence). The CDR3 runs to 15 residues. CDR3 loop: CASSFSWSGANVLTF. The DNA for the CDR3 is TGTGCCAGCAGCTTTAGTTGGTCTGGGGCCAACGTCCTGACTTTC.

This clone was seen repeatedly, ten times or more. CDR3 sequence (DNA): TGCAGCGTCGCCGGGACTAACCTCAATGAGCAGTTCTTC. Translating gives CSVAGTNLNEQFF. The V call is TRBV29-1, the J call TRBJ2-1; TRBD2 matches at 7 bases. CDR1 and CDR2 (germline): SQVTM, ANQGSEA. After removal of 6 bases from V and 6 bases from J, the junction contained 8 bases not matched to a gene. This CDR3 comprises 13 residues.

This clone has at least ten counts. The sample has other DNA sequences that encode this CDR3 too. The chain uses TRBV4-1 and TRBJ2-6; possibly TRBD1 or TRBD2 for D (5 bases each). Trimming cost V 0 bases and J 3 bases, with 12 bases left between them. CDR3 length equals 17 residues. Germline V gives CDR1 MGHRA, CDR2 YSYEKL. CDR3 coding DNA: TGCGCCAGCAGCCAAGATGGGGACCTGAGTGGGGCCAACGTCCTGACTTTC. It specifies CASSQDGDLSGANVLTF.

This clone came up a few times. The V gene is TRBV7-3, the J gene TRBJ2-6; D gene unclear. This CDR3 contains 14 residues. Deletions cut 3 bases from V and 0 bases from J, with 3 bases between. Germline V lookup: CDR1 SGHTA, CDR2 FQGTGA. The CDR3 DNA is TGTGCCAGCAGCTTTGGCTCTGGGGCCAACGTCCTGACTTTC. Amino acids: CASSFGSGANVLTF.

In regard to this clone: One end of the junction fails to match germline, which may point to a read error. This sequence joins TRBV7-8 and TRBJ2-1; D is unresolved. The CDR3 is 13 amino acids. CDR1 is SGHVS and CDR2 is FQNEAQ in the germline V gene. The CDR3, as DNA: TGTGCCAGCACCTTAGCAGGAAACAATGAGCAGTTCTTC. Translation gives CASTLAGNNEQFF.

The rearrangement joins TRBV25-1 to TRBJ1-5, with 8 bases matching TRBD1. Germline V gives CDR1 MGHDK, CDR2 SYGVNS. V lost 3 bases to trimming and J lost 1 base; unmatched junction nucleotides: 5. The CDR3 is made up of 16 amino acids. The CDR3 loop is CASSDGQGGSNQPQHF. As DNA, the CDR3 is TGTGCCAGCAGTGACGGACAGGGCGGGAGCAATCAGCCCCAGCATTTT.